This T cell receptor beta chain was identified during a study of technical replicates of blood from a handful of donors. Some clones are missing from TCRdb's copy, which holds only in-frame ones; the method was immunoSEQ multiplex PCR. The sample holds about 70,000 clones, around 97% seen once. The ends lost 4 bases at V and 4 bases at J; junction bases unmatched: 5. The CDR3 totals 15 residues. Germline loops: CDR1 MDHEN, CDR2 SYDVKM. This TCR was recovered from a human donor in good health. The genes are TRBV28 and TRBJ2-7; 12 bases are a match to TRBD1. The sample taken for sequencing was T cells isolated from PBMCs. The CDR3 reads CASSSGTGGRYEQYF. In nucleotides, the CDR3 is TGTGCCAGCAGTTCCGGGACAGGGGGCCGGTACGAGCAGTACTTC.